This T cell receptor (beta chain) emerged from a study of CD8 T cells in ankylosing spondylitis. The sample holds many counts of this clonotype. As yet, its antigen is unknown. Findings and caveats of the study: Disease-associated clonotypes exhibited CD8+ identity and were relatively infrequent in peripheral blood. A motif in TCR beta, a set of 8 or 9 highly homologous variants, appeared characteristic of ankylosing spondylitis blood. Some motif variants were previously reported in reactive arthritis synovial fluid and blood.

TCRdb recomputed calls from the 5' RACE reads with MiXCR, one row per CDR3 protein. The sample has about 800,000 distinct CDR3 sequences, roughly 12% seen once. Unmatched junction bases numbered 10, after V lost 6 bases and J lost 2 bases. CDR1 and CDR2 (germline): DFQATT, SNEGSKA (reference sequence). The CDR3 spans 15 residues. The material sequenced was blood, either unsorted or a sorted T cell fraction (not recorded which). The sequence came from a male donor with ankylosing spondylitis. J is TRBJ1-3 and V is TRBV20-1; TRBD1 matches 7 bases. This CDR3 is CSAGYTGVAGNTIYF. CDR3 bases: TGCAGTGCAGGATACACAGGGGTTGCTGGAAACACCATATATTTT.